Below are 32 T cell receptor beta chains sequenced from a single sample in a study of cytotoxic CD8 clonotypes in ibrutinib-treated CLL. Assay: immunoSEQ multiplex PCR; the TCRdb copy retains only in-frame clones and omits some. The repertoire holds approximately 150,000 clones, 70% to 85% seen once, with about 4.6% in the top ten. Sample: PBMCs, taken after 24 months of ibrutinib treatment. The receptors come from a human donor with chronic lymphocytic leukemia.

The V gene is TRBV6-1, the J gene TRBJ2-3; D gene unclear. V lost 8 bases and J 0 bases, leaving 15 bases between the germline ends. Germline CDR1 MNHNS, CDR2 SASEGT. This CDR3 comprises 15 residues. DNA of the CDR3: TGTGCCAGCCTCGACTTCTCTTCTAGCACAGATACGCAGTATTTT. Its translation: CASLDFSSSTDTQYF.

V gene TRBV9 combines with J gene TRBJ2-3; 12 bases map to TRBD2. This CDR3 is built from 15 residues. Trimming took 6 bases from V and 6 from J; bases not matched to a gene: 8. Germline V gene sequence: CDR1 SGDLS, CDR2 YYNGEE. The CDR3 reads CASTLGLAGRDTQYF. The DNA of the CDR3 is TGTGCCAGCACATTAGGACTAGCGGGGCGGGATACGCAGTATTTT.

This clone was found once. The chain joins TRBV12-5 to TRBJ2-1; D may be TRBD1 or TRBD2 (5 bases each). The CDR3 runs to 16 residues. The V end lost 5 bases, the J end lost 7 bases, and 21 bases lay between the germline ends. Germline loops: CDR1 LGHNT, CDR2 FRNRAP. CDR3 sequence: CASGGGSAGPGNEQFF. As DNA, the CDR3 is TGTGCTAGTGGTGGGGGATCGGCGGGCCCTGGGAATGAGCAGTTCTTC.

This chain links TRBV27 with TRBJ2-4; the D gene is possibly TRBD1 (6 bases). V lost 6 bases to trimming and J lost 1 base, with 13 bases between them. Germline loops: CDR1 MNHEY, CDR2 SMNVEV (reference sequence). This CDR3 has 15 amino acids. The DNA of the CDR3 is TGTGCCAGCAGCTGGGCAGGGGCGGCCAAAAACATTCAGTACTTC. Protein product: CASSWAGAAKNIQYF.

This clone was picked up a small number of times. V and J are TRBV19 and TRBJ1-3; a weak D match, TRBD1 (5 bases). The ends were cut back, 6 bases at V and 2 bases at J, with 11 bases in the middle. This CDR3 is built from 14 residues. CDR1 and CDR2 from the germline V gene are LNHDA and SQIVND (reference sequence). In nucleotides, the CDR3 is TGTGCCAGTAGAGGTTGGGACCCTGGAAACACCATATATTTT. Residues: CASRGWDPGNTIYF.

The rearrangement joins TRBV30 to TRBJ2-3, with D possibly TRBD2 on 6 matching bases. V lost 2 bases and J 6 bases, leaving 15 bases between the germline ends. The germline V gene encodes CDR1 GTSNPN and CDR2 SVGIG (reference sequence). The CDR3 loop spans 14 amino acids. The CDR3 DNA is TGTGCCTGGAGTCCAGGAGGGCCAATTGATACGCAGTATTTT. Encoded protein: CAWSPGGPIDTQYF.

V gene TRBV5-1 combines with J gene TRBJ2-3; D may be TRBD1 or TRBD2 (5 bases each). The CDR3 is made up of 15 amino acids. Germline V gene data show CDR1 as SGHRS and CDR2 as YFSETQ. V was clipped by 4 bases and J by 6 bases, with 18 bases between them. CDR3 protein: CASSIPGSREDTQYF. The CDR3 DNA follows: TGCGCCAGCAGCATCCCAGGGAGCCGTGAGGATACGCAGTATTTT. Full variable domain (rest looked up from reference TRBV5-1 and TRBJ2-3): KAGVTQTPRYLIKTRGQQVTLSCSPISGHRSVSWYQQTPGQGLQFLFEYFSETQRNKGNFPGRFSGRQFSNSRSEMNVSTLELGDSALYLCASSIPGSREDTQYFGPGTRLTVL.

The V gene is TRBV6-6, the J gene TRBJ1-3; maybe TRBD1 (5 bases). Per the germline V gene, CDR1 is MNHNY and CDR2 is SVGAGI (reference sequence). V lost 7 bases and J lost 4, with 17 bases in between. There are 15 residues in the CDR3. The DNA for the CDR3 is TGTGCCAGCACATGGATGGGGGGACGGGGAAACACCATATATTTT. It specifies CASTWMGGRGNTIYF.

The rearrangement joins TRBV11-2 to TRBJ1-4; D unclear. V was trimmed by 3 bases and J by 0 bases, leaving 8 bases between them. The CDR3 has 15 amino acids. CDR1 and CDR2 (germline): SGHAT, FQNNGV. The CDR3 DNA sequence: TGTGCCAGCAGCTTGAATCGTGCAACTAATGAAAAACTGTTTTTT. Translating it yields CASSLNRATNEKLFF.

This sequence joins TRBV28 and TRBJ1-1; D is ambiguous. The CDR3 consists of 11 residues. V shed 10 bases and J shed 3 bases, with 9 bases lying between them. CDR1 and CDR2 (germline): MDHEN, SYDVKM. CDR3 loop: CATWGDTEAFF. The CDR3 nucleotides are TGTGCCACTTGGGGTGACACTGAAGCTTTCTTT.

The V and J genes are TRBV18 and TRBJ1-2; no clear D. This CDR3 has 13 amino acids. In germline, CDR1 is KGHSH, CDR2 LQKENI. V shed 6 bases and J shed 5 bases, with 13 bases lying between them. The CDR3 region has the DNA TGTGCCAGCTCCCTCGGGCAGTCTTATGGCTACACCTTC. It is translated as CASSLGQSYGYTF.

This sequence joins TRBV28 and TRBJ1-2; possible D gene TRBD1, 5 bases. The CDR3 totals 15 residues. The V end lost 5 bases, the J end lost 1 base, and 14 bases lay between the germline ends. Germline assignment: CDR1 MDHEN and CDR2 SYDVKM. The CDR3 coding sequence is TGTGCCAGCAGTACCGTAGTGGGGGGTAACTATGGCTACACCTTC. Protein: CASSTVVGGNYGYTF.

The chain combines TRBV5-8 with TRBJ1-3; the match to TRBD1 covers 9 bases. The CDR3 runs 17 residues. Germline CDR1 reads SGHTS; CDR2 reads YDEGEE. The V segment lost 1 base and the J segment 0 bases; nucleotides outside the gene matches: 5. As DNA, the CDR3 is TGTGCCAGCAGCTTGTGGGGACAGGGACCCTCTGGAAACACCATATATTTT. Translation gives CASSLWGQGPSGNTIYF. Full variable domain (rest looked up from reference TRBV5-8 and TRBJ1-3): EAGVTQSPTHLIKTRGQQATLRCSPISGHTSVYWYQQALGLGLQFLLWYDEGEERNRGNFPPRFSGRQFPNYSSELNVNALELEDSALYLCASSLWGQGPSGNTIYFGEGSWLTVV.

The count of this clone is one. The rearrangement uses TRBV19 and TRBJ2-3, with 8 nucleotides matching TRBD1. In germline, CDR1 is LNHDA, CDR2 SQIVND (reference sequence). This CDR3 is 14 amino acids long. J lost 6 bases, V lost 2 bases, and 4 bases had no gene match. The CDR3 protein is CASSIQGAADTQYF. The CDR3 bases are TGTGCCAGTAGTATACAGGGGGCAGCTGATACGCAGTATTTT. The variable domain in full, with the rest retrieved from reference TRBV19 and TRBJ2-3, is DGGITQSPKYLFRKEGQNVTLSCEQNLNHDAMYWYRQDPGQGLRLIYYSQIVNDFQKGDIAEGYSVSREKKESFPLTVTSAQKNPTAFYLCASSIQGAADTQYFGPGTRLTVL.

The chain joins TRBV4-1 to TRBJ2-3; D not resolved. The germline V gene encodes CDR1 MGHRA and CDR2 YSYEKL. The CDR3 loop spans 16 amino acids. The V gene lost 1 base and the J gene lost 2 bases, with 13 bases spanning the gap. CDR3 residues: CASSQAGSSLTDTQYF. The DNA of the CDR3 is TGCGCCAGCAGCCAAGCTGGGTCATCCCTCACAGATACGCAGTATTTT.

This clone has just a few counts. The rearrangement joins TRBV19 to TRBJ1-1; D not certain. The ends were cut back, 8 bases at V and 0 bases at J, with 10 bases in the middle. Germline CDR1 reads LNHDA; CDR2 reads SQIVND (reference sequence). The CDR3 runs 13 residues. Here the CDR3 DNA reads TGTGCCAGTCGTTTGAGGTTGAACACTGAAGCTTTCTTT. This encodes CASRLRLNTEAFF. Full variable domain (remainder filled in from reference TRBV19 and TRBJ1-1): DGGITQSPKYLFRKEGQNVTLSCEQNLNHDAMYWYRQDPGQGLRLIYYSQIVNDFQKGDIAEGYSVSREKKESFPLTVTSAQKNPTAFYLCASRLRLNTEAFFGQGTRLTVV.

J is TRBJ2-3 and V is TRBV29-1, with TRBD2 matching over 11 bases. Trimming cost V 8 bases and J 8 bases; bases outside gene matches: 12. Germline lookup yields CDR1 SQVTM and CDR2 ANQGSEA. The CDR3 has 14 amino acids. Here the CDR3 reads CSTALSGRAGTQYF. As DNA, the CDR3 is TGCAGCACAGCTCTTAGCGGGAGGGCTGGTACGCAGTATTTT.

This sequence joins TRBV2 and TRBJ1-3; the match to TRBD1 covers 9 bases. The CDR3 runs to 16 residues. Germline assignment: CDR1 SNHLY and CDR2 FYNNEI. The V segment lost 5 bases and the J segment 2 bases; nucleotides outside the gene matches: 7. CDR3 residues: CASSPPGQGAGNTIYF. The CDR3 DNA sequence: TGTGCCAGCAGTCCACCGGGACAGGGAGCTGGAAACACCATATATTTT.

This clone appeared once. This sequence joins TRBV7-4 and TRBJ2-4; 13 bases align to TRBD2. After removal of 5 bases from V and 0 bases from J, the junction contained 10 bases not matched to a gene. CDR1 and CDR2 (germline): SGHVT, SQSDAQ. The CDR3 has 19 amino acids. CDR3 sequence: CASSRGTSGDLLAKNIQYF. The CDR3 DNA sequence: TGTGCCAGCAGCCGGGGGACTAGCGGGGACCTTTTAGCCAAAAACATTCAGTACTTC.

V gene TRBV6-1 combines with J gene TRBJ1-2; possibly TRBD1 for D (6 bases). V shed 7 bases and J shed 7 bases, with 13 bases lying between them. Germline V lookup: CDR1 MNHNS, CDR2 SASEGT. The CDR3 runs to 12 residues. The CDR3 coding sequence is TGTGCCAGCAATGAGGGGGTCTTTGGCTACACCTTC. It translates to CASNEGVFGYTF.

The chain links TRBV7-2 to TRBJ1-5; no definite D call. The V gene lost 8 bases and the J gene lost 0 bases, with 8 bases spanning the gap. The CDR3 spans 13 residues. Germline lookup yields CDR1 SGHTA and CDR2 FQGNSA. CDR3 in amino acids: CASQQRSNQPQHF. The DNA of the CDR3 is TGTGCCAGCCAACAGCGTAGCAATCAGCCCCAGCATTTT.

The chain links TRBV5-1 to TRBJ1-4, with D perhaps matching TRBD1 (5 bases). Germline assignment: CDR1 SGHRS and CDR2 YFSETQ. V was pared by 0 bases and J by 3 bases, with 12 bases between. This CDR3 region has 16 residues. DNA of the CDR3: TGCGCCAGCAGCTTGGACGGGGGTGCGGCTAATGAAAAACTGTTTTTT. It yields the protein CASSLDGGAANEKLFF. Filled out from reference TRBV5-1 and TRBJ1-4, the complete variable domain reads KAGVTQTPRYLIKTRGQQVTLSCSPISGHRSVSWYQQTPGQGLQFLFEYFSETQRNKGNFPGRFSGRQFSNSRSEMNVSTLELGDSALYLCASSLDGGAANEKLFFGSGTQLSVL.

This chain joins TRBV18 and TRBJ1-5; TRBD1 agrees at 7 bases. CDR1 and CDR2 from the germline V gene are KGHSH and LQKENI. V lost 6 bases, J lost 7 bases, and 6 bases stayed unmatched. There are 13 residues in the CDR3. The CDR3 reads CASSTQGEQPQHF. CDR3 nucleotides: TGTGCCAGCTCTACTCAGGGGGAACAGCCCCAGCATTTT.

The chain recombines TRBV10-2 with TRBJ1-2; D unresolved. V lost 3 bases to trimming and J lost 0 bases, with 17 bases between them. This CDR3 is built from 17 residues. Germline CDR1 is WSHSY and CDR2 is SAAADI. CDR3 nucleotides: TGCGCCAGCAGTGATTATCCCGGAAGGGCCCCTAACTATGGCTACACCTTC. This encodes CASSDYPGRAPNYGYTF.

Concerning this clone: At one end the junction does not follow the germline gene, possibly because of a read error. The rearrangement uses TRBV7-2 and TRBJ1-2; TRBD1 matches at 8 bases. The germline CDR1 and CDR2 sequences are SGHTA and FQGNSA. The CDR3 loop spans 19 amino acids. DNA of the CDR3: TGTGCCAGTAGCTTAGTCATGTCATTCGTTCAGGGGGCAAGGAAGGGCTACACCTTC. Protein: CASSLVMSFVQGARKGYTF.

This clone was found once. This chain connects TRBV30 to TRBJ1-1, with 7 bases matching TRBD1. CDR3 length: 14 residues. The germline V gene has CDR1 GTSNPN and CDR2 SVGIG (reference sequence). V gave up 8 bases and J gave up 0 bases; unmatched junction bases: 9. DNA for the CDR3: TGTGCCGCCAACAGGGGACCACTGAACACTGAAGCTTTCTTT. Translation gives CAANRGPLNTEAFF.

V and J are TRBV19 and TRBJ1-3; TRBD1 might be the D (6 bases). V was trimmed by 7 bases and J by 2 bases, leaving 15 bases between them. The CDR3 spans 15 residues. Germline V lookup: CDR1 LNHDA, CDR2 SQIVND (reference sequence). Here the CDR3 DNA reads TGTGCCAGTACCATGGGCAGGGGAGCTGGAAACACCATATATTTT. It translates to CASTMGRGAGNTIYF.

This clone was recorded a few times. The rearrangement links TRBV10-1 to TRBJ2-7, with unresolved D. Germline-derived CDR1 and CDR2 are WNHNN and SYGVQD (reference sequence). The CDR3 has 10 residues. The V end was cut by 2 bases, the J end by 5 bases, with 1 base between. The CDR3 DNA reads as TGCGCCAGCAGTGAGCACGAGCAGTACTTC. Translating it yields CASSEHEQYF.

This sequence joins TRBV11-2 and TRBJ1-6; perhaps TRBD1 as D (6 bases). The CDR3 loop spans 17 amino acids. V gave up 2 bases and J gave up 6 bases, with 17 bases separating them. Germline loops: CDR1 SGHAT, CDR2 FQNNGV. The CDR3 is CASSLRRAYRVNSPLHF. The CDR3 coding sequence is TGTGCCAGCAGCTTACGCCGTGCCTACAGGGTTAATTCACCCCTCCACTTT.

The genes are TRBV6-6 and TRBJ2-2; 7 nucleotides line up with TRBD1. CDR3 size: 16 residues. V dropped 6 bases and J dropped 0; count of bases not matched to a gene: 7. Germline V gene sequence: CDR1 MNHNY, CDR2 SVGAGI (reference sequence). The CDR3 is CASSPTGTANTGELFF. The CDR3 coding sequence is TGTGCCAGCAGCCCCACCGGGACAGCGAACACCGGGGAGCTGTTTTTT.

The rearrangement links TRBV7-3 to TRBJ2-1; 13 nucleotides align to TRBD2. From germline, CDR1 is SGHTA and CDR2 FQGTGA. The J segment lost 5 bases and the V segment lost 7 bases, leaving 5 bases of the junction unmatched. The CDR3 runs to 15 residues. The CDR3 region has the DNA TGTGCCAGCAACCTGGGACTAGCGGGAAACAATGAGCAGTTCTTC. It encodes CASNLGLAGNNEQFF. The full variable domain, in which reference TRBV7-3 and TRBJ2-1 provide the parts outside the CDR3, is GAGVSQTPSNKVTEKGKYVELRCDPISGHTALYWYRQSLGQGPEFLIYFQGTGAADDSGLPNDRFFAVRPEGSVSTLKIQRTERGDSAVYLCASNLGLAGNNEQFFGPGTRLTVL.

This clone appeared once. The chain employs TRBV5-1 and TRBJ1-2, with D tentatively TRBD1 (5 bases). Trimming cost V 6 bases and J 3 bases, with 12 bases left between them. This CDR3 has 13 residues. Germline-derived CDR1 and CDR2 are SGHRS and YFSETQ. The CDR3 sequence is CASTLGGDYGYTF. CDR3 DNA sequence: TGCGCCAGCACCCTTGGGGGGGACTATGGCTACACCTTC. Based on the CDR3 plus reference TRBV5-1 and TRBJ1-2, the full variable domain is KAGVTQTPRYLIKTRGQQVTLSCSPISGHRSVSWYQQTPGQGLQFLFEYFSETQRNKGNFPGRFSGRQFSNSRSEMNVSTLELGDSALYLCASTLGGDYGYTFGSGTRLTVV.